This T cell receptor (beta chain) was profiled in a study of CD8 T cells in Susac syndrome. TCR beta from blood CD8+ and CD4+ T cells was sequenced. The multiple sclerosis controls were treatment-naive patients, and their relapsing-remitting disease was stable or active. Negative isolation was used for CD8+ and CD4+ T cells and FACS enrichment for TEMRA cells. Random hexamers were used to reverse transcribe 0.5 to 1 ug of RNA. By means of immunoSEQ multiplex PCR, TCR beta CDR3 spanning 54 Vbeta and 13 Jbeta underwent amplification. TCRdb reprocessed the immunoSEQ multiplex PCR reads via MiXCR and lists one record per CDR3 protein. The sample yields 170,000 or so distinct CDR3 sequences, 93% seen once. J was trimmed by 0 bases and V by 3 bases; bases with no gene match: 7. The CDR3 is made up of 16 amino acids. Germline loops: CDR1 ENHRY, CDR2 SYGVKD.

Specimen: CD4+ T cells from PBMCs. This TCR derives from a human donor with multiple sclerosis. This chain uses TRBV10-3 with TRBJ1-2, with TRBD1 identical over 7 bases. CDR3 region: CAISDPSGQANYGYTF. DNA for the CDR3: TGTGCCATCAGTGACCCCTCCGGACAGGCTAACTATGGCTACACCTTC.